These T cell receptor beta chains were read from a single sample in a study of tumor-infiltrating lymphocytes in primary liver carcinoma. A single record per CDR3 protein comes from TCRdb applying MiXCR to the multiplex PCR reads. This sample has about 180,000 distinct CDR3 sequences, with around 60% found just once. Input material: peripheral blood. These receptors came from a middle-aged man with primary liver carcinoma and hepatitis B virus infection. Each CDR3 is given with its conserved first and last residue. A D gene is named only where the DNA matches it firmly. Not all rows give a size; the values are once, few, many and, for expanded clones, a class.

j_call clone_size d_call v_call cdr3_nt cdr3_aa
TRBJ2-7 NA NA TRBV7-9 TGTGCCAGTAGCCTTACAGGGCACTCCTACGAGCAGTACTTC CASSLTGHSYEQYF
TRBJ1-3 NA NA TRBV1 TGCACCAGCAGCCAACCCCCCAACTCCATATATTTT CTSSQPPNSIYF
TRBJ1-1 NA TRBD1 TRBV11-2 TGTGCCAGTAGCTTATATGGGCAGGGGGCAGAGACTGAAGCTTTCTTT CASSLYGQGAETEAFF
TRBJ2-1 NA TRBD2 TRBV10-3 TGTGCCATCAGTGATTGGGGGGGACTACACAATGAGCAGTTCTTC CAISDWGGLHNEQFF
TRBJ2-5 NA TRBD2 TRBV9 TGTGCCAGCAGCCAAGGTGGCGGGAGGGACGGAGAGACCCAGTACTTC CASSQGGGRDGETQYF
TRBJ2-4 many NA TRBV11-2 TGTGCCAGCAGCCGACAGGTTTATGGGTGGGAAAACATTCAGTACTTC CASSRQVYGWENIQYF
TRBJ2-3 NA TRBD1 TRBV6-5 TGTGCCAGCGGGACAGGGCGTAGGGGCACAGATACGCAGTATTTT CASGTGRRGTDTQYF
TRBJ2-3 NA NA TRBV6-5 TGTGCCAGCAGTTTGGACCCTCAAGCAGATACGCAGTATTTT CASSLDPQADTQYF
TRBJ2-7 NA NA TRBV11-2 TGTGCCAGCAGGTCCCTCCGGTTGCTTTCATTCCACGAGCAGTACTTC CASRSLRLLSFHEQYF
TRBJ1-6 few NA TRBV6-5 TGTGCCAGCAGTTACACCTATAATTCACCCCTCCACTTT CASSYTYNSPLHF
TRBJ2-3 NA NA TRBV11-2 TGTGCCAGCAGCTACAGCGGAAGGGCCACAGATATGCAGTATTTT CASSYSGRATDMQYF
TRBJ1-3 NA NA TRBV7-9 TGTGCCAGCAGCTTAGGGACCTACGAGGACACCATATATTTT CASSLGTYEDTIYF
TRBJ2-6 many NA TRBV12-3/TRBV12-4 TGTGCCAGCAGTAAAGGGACCCAGCTTTCTGGGGCCAACGTCCTGACTTTC CASSKGTQLSGANVLTF
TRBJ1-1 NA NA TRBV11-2 TGTGCCAGCAGCCCTATAGGACGGATGAACGCTGAAGCTTCCTTT CASSPIGRMNAEASF
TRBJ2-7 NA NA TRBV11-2 TGCGCCAGCAGTTCCCGAGGTTACGGGGAGGTCGAGGAGCAGTACTTC CASSSRGYGEVEEQYF
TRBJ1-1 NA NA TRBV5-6 TGTGCCAGCAGCTTACAGTCCGAAGCTTTCTTT CASSLQSEAFF
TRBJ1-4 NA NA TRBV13 TGTGCCAGCAGCTTATGGGCCCATGAAAAACTGTTTTTT CASSLWAHEKLFF
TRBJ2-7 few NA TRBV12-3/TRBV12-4 TGTGCCAGCAGTTTAGCCGGGGGCTACGAGCAGTACTTC CASSLAGGYEQYF
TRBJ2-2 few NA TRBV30 TGTGCCTGGAGTCCCAGGACCGGGGAGCTGTTTTTT CAWSPRTGELFF
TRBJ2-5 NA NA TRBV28 TGTGCCAGCAGTGCATCCGGGACCCAAGAGACCCAGTACTTC CASSASGTQETQYF
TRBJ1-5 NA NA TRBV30 TGTGCCTGGAGTGACTGGGGACGGGGGGGTCCCCAGCATTTT CAWSDWGRGGPQHF
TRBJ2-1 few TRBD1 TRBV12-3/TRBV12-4 TGTGCCAGCAGCTTCTCCCGGGACAGGCCCTCCTACAATGAGCAGTTCTTC CASSFSRDRPSYNEQFF
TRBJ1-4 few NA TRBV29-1 TGCAGCGCTTCACCGGGGAGGCAAGGTGAAAAACTGTTTTTT CSASPGRQGEKLFF
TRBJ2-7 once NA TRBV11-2 TGTGCCAGCAGCTCAAGGGTTAGCGAGCAGTACTTC CASSSRVSEQYF
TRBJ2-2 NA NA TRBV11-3 TGTGCTAGCAGCCGCGACAGGAGGTGGAACACCGGGGAGCTGTTTTTT CASSRDRRWNTGELFF
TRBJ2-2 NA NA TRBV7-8 TGTGCCAGCGCTTATAGCGGGAACACCGGGGAGCTGTTTTTT CASAYSGNTGELFF
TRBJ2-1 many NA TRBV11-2 TGTGCCAGCAGCACCTCTAGCGCCCTCACCAATGAGCAGTTCTTC CASSTSSALTNEQFF
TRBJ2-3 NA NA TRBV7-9 TGTGCCAGCAGCCAAGCCCTAGGCACAGATACGCAGTATTTT CASSQALGTDTQYF
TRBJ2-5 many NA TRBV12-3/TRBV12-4 TGTGCCAGCAGTCCTCAGGGAGGAGAGACCCAGTACTTC CASSPQGGETQYF
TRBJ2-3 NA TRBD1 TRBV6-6 TGTGCCAGCAGTCGACTTACAGGGGCAGTTAACACAGATACGCAGTATTTT CASSRLTGAVNTDTQYF
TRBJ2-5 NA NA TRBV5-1 TGCGCCGGCAGCTTGGGTGGCGGAGATCAAGAGACCCAGTACTTC CAGSLGGGDQETQYF
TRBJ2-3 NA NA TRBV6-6 TGTGCCAGCAGCCGCTCCTCGGGCATAGATACGCAGTATTTT CASSRSSGIDTQYF
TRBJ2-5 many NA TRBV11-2 TGTGCCAGCAGCTCCCTCGATGGGGAGACCCAGTACTTC CASSSLDGETQYF
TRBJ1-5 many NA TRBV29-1 TGCAGCGTTTCACCCGGGACGGCGGATCAGCCCCAGCATTTT CSVSPGTADQPQHF
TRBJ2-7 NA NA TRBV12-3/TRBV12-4 TGTGCCAGCAACAAGGCGCGGGGCGAGCAGTACTTC CASNKARGEQYF
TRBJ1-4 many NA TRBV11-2 TGTGCCAGCAGCTTAGAGAGCAGGCCGAATGAAAAACTGTTTTTT CASSLESRPNEKLFF
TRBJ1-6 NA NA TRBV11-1 TGTGCCAGCAGCCGCAGGGGAAATAATTCGCCCCTCCGCTTT CASSRRGNNSPLRF